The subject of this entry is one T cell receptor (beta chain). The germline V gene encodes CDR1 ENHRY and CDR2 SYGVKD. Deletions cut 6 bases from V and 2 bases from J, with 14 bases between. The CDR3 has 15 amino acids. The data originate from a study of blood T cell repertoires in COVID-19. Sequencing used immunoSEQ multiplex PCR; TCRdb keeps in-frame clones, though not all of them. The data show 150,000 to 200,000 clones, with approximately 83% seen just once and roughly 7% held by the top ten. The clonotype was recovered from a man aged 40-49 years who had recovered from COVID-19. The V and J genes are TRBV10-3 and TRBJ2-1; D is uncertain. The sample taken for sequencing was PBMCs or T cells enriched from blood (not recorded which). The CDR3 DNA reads TGTGCCATCAGCGGCGGAATTGGAGCCTACAATGAGCAGTTCTTC. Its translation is CAISGGIGAYNEQFF.